A single TCR beta chain is shown here with its context. The target antigen is unknown. These data belong to a study of T cell responses to AZD1222 COVID-19 vaccine. The protocol was immunoSEQ multiplex PCR, while the TCRdb copy is restricted to in-frame clones and leaves out a portion. This table has approximately 180,000 clones, more than 80% appearing once. Whole-study results and caveats: Spike-wide vaccine-associated CD4 TCRs dominated at 160-218 and 743-854.

Here the sequenced sample was peripheral blood, taken 28 days after the second dose of the MenACWY control vaccine. The TCR sequence derives from an adult who received the MenACWY meningococcal vaccine as a control.

For the CDR3, the DNA is TGTGCCATCAGTGAGCGGGGGGGGCTGGACGAAAAACTGTTTTTT. This sequence encodes CAISERGGLDEKLFF. This chain joins TRBV10-3 and TRBJ1-4; possibly TRBD1 for D (6 bases). In germline, CDR1 is ENHRY, CDR2 SYGVKD. This CDR3 has 15 amino acids. V lost 2 bases, J lost 8 bases, and 15 bases lay in between.